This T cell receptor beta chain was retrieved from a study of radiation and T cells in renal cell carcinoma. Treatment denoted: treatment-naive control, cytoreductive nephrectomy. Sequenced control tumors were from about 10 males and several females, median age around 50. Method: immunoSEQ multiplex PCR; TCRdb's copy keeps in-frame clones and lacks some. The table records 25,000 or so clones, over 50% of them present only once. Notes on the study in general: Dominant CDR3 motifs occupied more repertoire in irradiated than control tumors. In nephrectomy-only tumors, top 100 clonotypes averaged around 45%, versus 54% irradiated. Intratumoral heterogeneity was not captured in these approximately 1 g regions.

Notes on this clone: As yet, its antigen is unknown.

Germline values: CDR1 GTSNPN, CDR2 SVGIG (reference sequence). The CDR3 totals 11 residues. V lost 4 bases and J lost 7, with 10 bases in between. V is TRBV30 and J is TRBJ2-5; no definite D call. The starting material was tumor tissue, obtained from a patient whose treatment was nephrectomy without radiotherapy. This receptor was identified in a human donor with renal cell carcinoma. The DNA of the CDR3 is TGTGCCTGGAAGGTGGCAGGGACCCAGTACTTC. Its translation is CAWKVAGTQYF.